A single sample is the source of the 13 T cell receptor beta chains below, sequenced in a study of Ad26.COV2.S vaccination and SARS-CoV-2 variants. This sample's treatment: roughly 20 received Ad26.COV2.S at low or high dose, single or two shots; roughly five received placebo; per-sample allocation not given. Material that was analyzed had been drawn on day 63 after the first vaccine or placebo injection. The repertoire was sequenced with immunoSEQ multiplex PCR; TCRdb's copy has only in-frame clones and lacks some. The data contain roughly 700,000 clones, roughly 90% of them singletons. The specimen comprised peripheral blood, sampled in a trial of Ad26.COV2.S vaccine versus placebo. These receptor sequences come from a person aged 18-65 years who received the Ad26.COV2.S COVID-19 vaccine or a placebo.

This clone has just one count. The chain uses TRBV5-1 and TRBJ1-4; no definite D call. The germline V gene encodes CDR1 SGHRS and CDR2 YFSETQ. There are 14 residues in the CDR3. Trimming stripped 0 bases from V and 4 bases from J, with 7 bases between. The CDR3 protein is CASSLDSLNEKLFF. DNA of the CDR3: TGCGCCAGCAGCTTGGACAGCCTTAATGAAAAACTGTTTTTT.

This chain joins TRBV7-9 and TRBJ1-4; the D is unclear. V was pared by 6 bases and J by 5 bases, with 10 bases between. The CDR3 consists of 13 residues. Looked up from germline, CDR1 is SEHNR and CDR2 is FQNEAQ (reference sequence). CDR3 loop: CASSYTLNEKLFF. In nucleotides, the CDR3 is TGTGCCAGCAGTTACACCCTGAATGAAAAACTGTTTTTT.

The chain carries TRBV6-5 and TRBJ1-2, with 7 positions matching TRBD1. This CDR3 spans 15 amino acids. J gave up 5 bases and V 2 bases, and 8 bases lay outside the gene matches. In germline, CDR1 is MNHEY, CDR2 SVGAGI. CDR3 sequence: CASSYEATGMYGYTF. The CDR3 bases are TGTGCCAGCAGTTACGAAGCGACAGGGATGTATGGCTACACCTTC.

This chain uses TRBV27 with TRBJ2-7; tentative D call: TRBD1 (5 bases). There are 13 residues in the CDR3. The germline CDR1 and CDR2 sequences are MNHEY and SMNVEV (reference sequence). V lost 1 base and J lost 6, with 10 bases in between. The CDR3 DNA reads TGTGCCAGCAGTTTATTAGGGGTTAGCGAGCAGTACTTC. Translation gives CASSLLGVSEQYF.

CDR3 in amino acids: CASSFRRTANTGELFF. As DNA, the CDR3 is TGTGCCAGTAGTTTCCGGCGGACAGCGAACACCGGGGAGCTGTTTTTT. The V and J genes are TRBV19 and TRBJ2-2; possibly TRBD1 for D (6 bases). The germline gives CDR1 LNHDA, CDR2 SQIVND (reference sequence). The CDR3 has 16 residues. V was pared by 5 bases and J by 0 bases, with 13 bases between.

DNA of the CDR3: TGTGCCAGCAGAACTCACAGAGCAACTAATGAAAAACTGTTTTTT. It yields the protein CASRTHRATNEKLFF. The J gene is TRBJ1-4, the V gene TRBV6-5; D is unresolved. Germline V gene lookup returns CDR1 MNHEY and CDR2 SVGAGI. This CDR3 spans 15 amino acids. V lost 6 bases and J lost 0, with 11 bases in between.

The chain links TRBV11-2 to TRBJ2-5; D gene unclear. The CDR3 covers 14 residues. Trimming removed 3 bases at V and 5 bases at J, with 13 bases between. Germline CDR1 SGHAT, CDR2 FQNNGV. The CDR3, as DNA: TGTGCCAGCAGCTTTGGTCTTACCGCGGAGACCCAGTACTTC. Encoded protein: CASSFGLTAETQYF.

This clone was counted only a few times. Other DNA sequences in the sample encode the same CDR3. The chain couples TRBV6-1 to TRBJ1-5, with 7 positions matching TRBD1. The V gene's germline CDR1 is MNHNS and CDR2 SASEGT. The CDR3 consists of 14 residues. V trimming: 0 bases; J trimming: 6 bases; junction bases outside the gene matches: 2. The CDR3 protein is CASSEAGGGQPQHF. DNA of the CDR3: TGTGCCAGCAGTGAAGCAGGGGGCGGTCAGCCCCAGCATTTT.

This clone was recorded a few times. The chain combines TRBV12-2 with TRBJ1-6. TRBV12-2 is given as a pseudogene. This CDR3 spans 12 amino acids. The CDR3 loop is CASRPEGSPLHF. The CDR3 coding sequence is TGTGCAAGTCGCCCAGAGGGCTCACCCCTCCACTTT.

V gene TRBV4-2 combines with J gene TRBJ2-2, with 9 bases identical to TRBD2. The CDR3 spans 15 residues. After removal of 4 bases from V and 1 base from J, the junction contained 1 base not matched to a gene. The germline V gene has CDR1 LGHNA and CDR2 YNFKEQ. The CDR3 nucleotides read TGTGCCAGCAGCCTAGCGGGGGAGAACACCGGGGAGCTGTTTTTT. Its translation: CASSLAGENTGELFF.

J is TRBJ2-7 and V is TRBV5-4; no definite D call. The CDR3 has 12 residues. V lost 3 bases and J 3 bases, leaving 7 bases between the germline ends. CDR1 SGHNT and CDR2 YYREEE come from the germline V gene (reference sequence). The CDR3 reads CASSSDGYEQYF. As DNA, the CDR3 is TGTGCCAGCAGCTCGGACGGCTACGAGCAGTACTTC. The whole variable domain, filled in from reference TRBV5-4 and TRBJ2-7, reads ETGVTQSPTHLIKTRGQQVTLRCSSQSGHNTVSWYQQALGQGPQFIFQYYREEENGRGNFPPRFSGLQFPNYSSELNVNALELDDSALYLCASSSDGYEQYFGPGTRLTVT.

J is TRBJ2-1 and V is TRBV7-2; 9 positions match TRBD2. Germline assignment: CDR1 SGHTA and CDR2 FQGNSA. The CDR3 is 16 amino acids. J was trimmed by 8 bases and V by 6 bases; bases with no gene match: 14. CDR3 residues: CASRDGKRGEVDEQFF. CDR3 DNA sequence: TGTGCCAGCAGAGACGGGAAGCGGGGGGAGGTCGATGAGCAGTTCTTC.

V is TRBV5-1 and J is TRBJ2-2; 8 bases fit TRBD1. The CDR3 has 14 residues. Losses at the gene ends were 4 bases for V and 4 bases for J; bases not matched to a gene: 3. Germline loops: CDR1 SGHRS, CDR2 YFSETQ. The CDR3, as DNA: TGCGCCAGCAGCCCGGACAGGGTCACCGGGGAGCTGTTTTTT. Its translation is CASSPDRVTGELFF.